This T cell receptor beta chain was recovered during a study of cytomegalovirus exposure and HLA in healthy donors. V was clipped by 6 bases and J by 2 bases; unmatched bases: 8. The CDR3 runs 17 residues. CDR1 MGHDK and CDR2 SYGVNS come from the germline V gene. Donors were ostensibly healthy at sampling, although undocumented immune exposures were probable. Both 60 Vbeta primers and 13 Jbeta primers went into the PCR. TCRdb's copy holds only in-frame clones and misses some; the assay was immunoSEQ multiplex PCR. There are 150,000 to 200,000 clones in the sample; roughly 77% occur only once, and 1.6% lies in the top ten.

The sequenced sample was PBMCs. The clonotype was recovered from a woman in her fifties or sixties in good health and CMV-seronegative. The rearrangement joins TRBV25-1 to TRBJ2-6, with 9 bases identical to TRBD1. CDR3 residues: CASRPGQGGPGANVLTF. Here the CDR3 DNA reads TGTGCCAGCAGACCGGGACAGGGAGGACCTGGGGCCAACGTCCTGACTTTC.